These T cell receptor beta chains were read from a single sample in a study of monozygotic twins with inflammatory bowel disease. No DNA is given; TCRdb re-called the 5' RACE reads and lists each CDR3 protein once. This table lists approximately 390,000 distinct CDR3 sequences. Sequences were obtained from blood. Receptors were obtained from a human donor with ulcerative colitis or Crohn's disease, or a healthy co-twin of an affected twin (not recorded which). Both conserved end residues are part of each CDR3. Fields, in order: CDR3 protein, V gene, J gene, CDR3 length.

CASSEGQGGDGYTF	TRBV9	TRBJ1-2	14
CASTYLRGDYGYTF	TRBV7-2	TRBJ1-2	14
CASSHPGRTSETQYF	TRBV4-1	TRBJ2-5	15
CAISGRGLAGELFF	TRBV10-3	TRBJ2-2	14
CASSLGSGVLSYNEQFF	TRBV5-5	TRBJ2-1	17
CASSLLQGIGEKLFF	TRBV11-2	TRBJ1-4	15
CASSQDSSGVFYNEQFF	TRBV4-1	TRBJ2-1	17
CASSKTGGTDTQYF	TRBV12-3/TRBV12-4	TRBJ2-3	14
CASSALGGDGYTF	TRBV5-4	TRBJ1-2	13
CASSTNQPQHF	TRBV28	TRBJ1-5	11
CASSLVSRISNQPQHF	TRBV28	TRBJ1-5	16
CASSLKQGAKETQYF	TRBV5-4	TRBJ2-5	15
CASSQISGPAQQYF	TRBV3-1	TRBJ2-7	14
CASSLGYSGNTIYF	TRBV13	TRBJ1-3	14
CSAKTPGKASYYGYTF	TRBV20-1	TRBJ1-2	16
CASSPGLAPEGETQYF	TRBV5-1	TRBJ2-5	16
CASHPGGWPQHF	TRBV28	TRBJ1-5	12
CASSPESRDEKLFF	TRBV5-4	TRBJ1-4	14
CASSRTSQPNTGELFF	TRBV6-1	TRBJ2-2	16
CSARPNSYNEQFF	TRBV20-1	TRBJ2-1	13
CSVDGPNNEQFF	TRBV29-1	TRBJ2-1	12
CASSLEDTNSPLHF	TRBV11-2	TRBJ1-6	14
CASSQSSAGIAGVGPNEQFF	TRBV14	TRBJ2-1	20
CASDRRGIDSGNTIYF	TRBV12-3/TRBV12-4	TRBJ1-3	16
CAIRLAGEGNEQFF	TRBV10-3	TRBJ2-1	14
CASSRDWNYNEQFF	TRBV3-1	TRBJ2-1	14
CASSQGTNRDTQYF	TRBV4-1	TRBJ2-3	14